This paragraph reports one TCR beta chain. The sample comes from a study of blood T cell repertoires in COVID-19. Background on the study: Researchers got acute and convalescent COVID-19 samples from the United States, Italy and Spain. Sources were T cells, B-cell-depleted T cells, or PBMCs; the material itself was cDNA or gDNA.

Seattle's enrolled individuals joined amid active infection and were then monitored longitudinally. V shed 4 bases, J shed 5 bases, and the junction held 6 bases outside the gene matches. The length of the CDR3 is 14 residues. Germline V gene lookup returns CDR1 SGHNT and CDR2 YYREEE (reference sequence). Original data processing: Amplification from reference gene primers served as the basis for estimated nucleated cell counts. The data were produced by immunoSEQ multiplex PCR, yet TCRdb's version contains in-frame clones alone and is incomplete. For V, J and clone size, that table is used; D and trimming come from the DNA. The sample records roughly 300,000 clones, 90% being singletons.

Specimen: peripheral blood. V is TRBV5-4 and J is TRBJ2-3, with 8 bases fitting TRBD1. This TCR came from a woman under 40 with COVID-19, enrolled during active disease. The CDR3 bases are TGTGCCAGCAGCAAAGGACAGGGTGAAGATACGCAGTATTTT. This encodes CASSKGQGEDTQYF. Full variable domain (remainder filled in from reference TRBV5-4 and TRBJ2-3): ETGVTQSPTHLIKTRGQQVTLRCSSQSGHNTVSWYQQALGQGPQFIFQYYREEENGRGNFPPRFSGLQFPNYSSELNVNALELDDSALYLCASSKGQGEDTQYFGPGTRLTVL.